The rows below give T cell receptor beta chains drawn from one sample of a study of monozygotic twins with cystic fibrosis. The assay was immunoSEQ multiplex PCR, and TCRdb's table has in-frame clones only and misses some. The profile covers approximately 36,000 clones, with under 95% appearing a single time and 0.19% taken by the ten largest. Source material: blood. All receptors come from a boy aged 2 to 10 with cystic fibrosis. The CDR3 runs from the conserved cysteine through the conserved F or W. Each record gives: J gene, clone size, V gene, CDR3 protein. Clone size is stated in some rows and not others, as once, few, many or a class when expanded.

>TRBJ1-2|NA|TRBV5-8
CASSLGGINGYTF
>TRBJ1-1|NA|TRBV19
CASSGTSAITEAFF
>TRBJ2-4|NA|TRBV5-4
CASSVGVTATKNIQYF
>TRBJ2-1|NA|TRBV5-6
CASSLVAGVDNEQFF
>TRBJ2-3|NA|TRBV5-4
CASSLPGSMTDTQYF
>TRBJ1-1|NA|TRBV5-5
CASSLFAENTEAFF
>TRBJ2-2|NA|TRBV2
CASSEAVGYGELFF
>TRBJ2-7|once|TRBV7-9
CASAQGGSYEQYF
>TRBJ1-3|NA|TRBV6-5
CASSFTDSGNTIYF
>TRBJ1-5|NA|TRBV29-1
CSVVGTDSNQPQHF
>TRBJ2-1|NA|TRBV7-3
CASSLRGPRDSGSNNEQFF
>TRBJ2-1|NA|TRBV28
CASSLSSSGANEQFF
>TRBJ1-3|NA|TRBV9
CASSPRSGGMGNTIYF
>TRBJ1-2|NA|TRBV14
CASSQDLGTVNGVDTF
>TRBJ1-1|NA|TRBV10-1
CASSETGTNTEAFF
>TRBJ1-4|NA|TRBV7-2
CASSSHLTNEKLFF
>TRBJ1-5|NA|TRBV5-8
CASSLGGVVNQPQHF
>TRBJ2-1|NA|TRBV15
CATSRDRNEQFF
>TRBJ2-5|NA|TRBV5-4
CASSLSGSDKTQYF
>TRBJ1-5|once|TRBV11-2
CASSLGVTQPQHF
>TRBJ1-5|NA|TRBV15
CATSVGGVGQPQHF
>TRBJ2-2|NA|TRBV12-5
CASGLVVVAIHNTGELFF
>TRBJ1-4|NA|TRBV11-2
CASSPTRRGNEKLFF
>TRBJ1-2|NA|TRBV16
CASSSDSTDGYTF
>TRBJ1-4|NA|TRBV13
CASSYSTGTNEKLFF
>TRBJ1-4|NA|TRBV27
CASSPGRRGEKLFF
>TRBJ1-2|NA|TRBV21-1
CASSKERQGSYGYTF
>TRBJ2-7|NA|TRBV18
CASSSYRLGGYEQYF
>TRBJ2-7|NA|TRBV10-3
CAISEIGDYEQYF
>TRBJ2-7|NA|TRBV10-3
CAISESRDRLYEQYF
>TRBJ2-3|once|TRBV13
CASSEDKSTDTQYF
>TRBJ2-1|NA|TRBV7-2
CASSLGAGGGANGDEQFF
>TRBJ1-6|NA|TRBV4-3
CASSPGGSYNSPLHF
>TRBJ1-5|once|TRBV6-1
CASSEKDRDYQPQHF
>TRBJ2-3|NA|TRBV9
CASSVGFSGGPSTDTQYF